A single sample is the source of the 9 T cell receptor beta chains below, sequenced in a study of T cell repertoires in cytomegalovirus infection. MiXCR, applied by TCRdb to the reads, yields one record per CDR3 protein. The sample records about 490,000 distinct CDR3 sequences, more than 20% being singletons. Material for sequencing was PBMCs. All receptors derive from a human donor in good health (CMV status not recorded). Some clones in this sample may be carry-over from other donors' samples.

V and J are TRBV6-1 and TRBJ1-6; no clear D. Germline V gene data show CDR1 as MNHNS and CDR2 as SASEGT. The CDR3 length is 14 residues. V lost 5 bases to trimming and J lost 7 bases, with 12 bases between them. In DNA, the CDR3 is TGTGCCAGCAGTTCAAGGCGTTTGAATTCACCCCTCCACTTT. It yields the protein CASSSRRLNSPLHF.

This clonotype was seen more than once but under ten times. The V and J genes are TRBV7-6 and TRBJ2-1, with TRBD2 identical over 8 bases. Germline assignment: CDR1 SGHVS and CDR2 FNYEAQ. V shed 4 bases and J 1 base; nucleotides not matched to a gene: 9. This CDR3 spans 17 amino acids. The CDR3 nucleotides read TGTGCCAGCAGCTCTGGGAGCGGGAGCGGTTCCTACAATGAGCAGTTCTTC. This codes for CASSSGSGSGSYNEQFF.

This clonotype turned up a few times. V is TRBV27 and J is TRBJ2-7; no definite D call. CDR3 size: 13 residues. Trimming shortened V by 2 bases and J by 6 bases, and 11 bases separated the two germline ends. Germline-derived CDR1 and CDR2 are MNHEY and SMNVEV (reference sequence). CDR3 residues: CASSLIGLSEQYF. CDR3 sequence (DNA): TGTGCCAGCAGTTTAATAGGTCTCTCCGAGCAGTACTTC.

The chain joins TRBV6-6 to TRBJ2-1, with 9 nucleotides matching TRBD2. This CDR3 is built from 16 residues. Trimming took 0 bases from V and 5 from J; bases not matched to a gene: 5. Germline-derived CDR1 and CDR2 are MNHNY and SVGAGI (reference sequence). The CDR3 sequence is CASSYSRREGDNEQFF. CDR3 sequence (DNA): TGTGCCAGCAGTTACTCGAGGCGGGAGGGTGACAATGAGCAGTTCTTC.

This clonotype was observed a handful of times. This chain joins TRBV4-3 and TRBJ1-1; maybe TRBD1 (5 bases). Trimming cost V 3 bases and J 2 bases, with 19 bases left between them. The CDR3 has 17 amino acids. Germline values: CDR1 LGHNA, CDR2 YSLEER. Here the CDR3 reads CASSHTRDVWGNTEAFF. The CDR3 region has the DNA TGCGCCAGCAGCCATACTAGGGACGTATGGGGAAACACTGAAGCTTTCTTT.

The gene calls are TRBV28 and TRBJ1-1; possibly TRBD1 for D (6 bases). The CDR3 consists of 13 residues. Germline CDR1 reads MDHEN; CDR2 reads SYDVKM. The germline V and J ends were trimmed by 7 bases and 4 bases, with 13 bases remaining between them. This CDR3 is CASISPGVTEAFF. The DNA for the CDR3 is TGTGCCAGCATTTCCCCAGGGGTCACTGAAGCTTTCTTT.

This clonotype occurred many times. CDR3 residues: CASSLNSGRTEAFF. DNA of the CDR3: TGTGCCAGCAGCTTAAATTCCGGCAGAACTGAAGCTTTCTTT. The rearrangement links TRBV7-8 to TRBJ1-1; no clear D. Trimming stripped 2 bases from V and 5 bases from J, with 12 bases between. Germline CDR1 SGHVS, CDR2 FQNEAQ. The CDR3 loop spans 14 amino acids.

There are many counts of this clonotype. The gene calls are TRBV7-2 and TRBJ2-6; D gene uncertain. There are 15 residues in the CDR3. V lost 4 bases to trimming and J lost 1 base, with 8 bases between them. CDR1 and CDR2 (germline): SGHTA, FQGNSA. The CDR3 sequence: CASSSLNSGANVLTF. The CDR3 DNA reads as TGTGCCAGCAGCTCATTAAATTCTGGGGCCAACGTCCTGACTTTC. The variable domain in full, completed from reference TRBV7-2 and TRBJ2-6, reads GAGVSQSPSNKVTEKGKDVELRCDPISGHTALYWYRQSLGQGLEFLIYFQGNSAPDKSGLPSDRFSAERTGGSVSTLTIQRTQQEDSAVYLCASSSLNSGANVLTFGAGSRLTVL.

The genes are TRBV2 and TRBJ2-2, with a tentative D call TRBD1 (6 bases). The CDR3 sequence is 13 residues long. Deletions cut 5 bases from V and 6 bases from J, with 10 bases between. CDR1 SNHLY and CDR2 FYNNEI come from the germline V gene. The chain's CDR3 is CASSPQGPGELFF. Here the CDR3 DNA reads TGTGCCAGCAGTCCACAGGGCCCCGGGGAGCTGTTTTTT.